This is a list of T cell receptor beta chains from one sample in a study of control samples from healthy donors and cancer patients. The method was immunoSEQ multiplex PCR; TCRdb's version includes in-frame clones alone and lacks a portion of them. The sample lists 85,000 to 90,000 clones, around 85% seen once, with approximately 2% in the top ten. Sequenced: blood. The receptors originated from a woman aged 40 to 55 in good health. CDR3s include the opening cysteine and the closing phenylalanine or tryptophan. The D gene is left open where the match is weak. Only some rows state a clone size, as once, few, many or a class for expanded clones.

TRBV19	NA	TRBD2	13	TRBJ2-1	CATEGTTHNEQFF	TGTGCCACCGAAGGGACTACCCACAATGAGCAGTTCTTC
TRBV5-6	NA	NA	14	TRBJ2-7	CASSLGLISYEQYF	TGTGCCAGCAGCTTGGGACTAATCTCCTACGAGCAGTACTTC
TRBV25-1	NA	TRBD1	15	TRBJ2-5	CASSEKGQGKETQYF	TGTGCCAGCAGTGAAAAGGGACAGGGGAAGGAGACCCAGTACTTC
TRBV20-1	once	NA	13	TRBJ1-5	CSASSGLDQPQHF	TGCAGTGCTAGTTCAGGGTTGGATCAGCCCCAGCATTTT
TRBV12-3/TRBV12-4	NA	TRBD1	13	TRBJ1-2	CASSSRGPGGYTF	TGTGCCAGCAGTTCCAGGGGGCCGGGGGGCTACACCTTC
TRBV11-3	NA	TRBD1	15	TRBJ2-7	CASSLDGTGGDEQYF	TGTGCCAGCAGCTTAGACGGGACAGGGGGGGACGAGCAGTACTTC
TRBV24-1	NA	NA	15	TRBJ1-5	CATSDTTGSNQPQHF	TGTGCCACCAGTGACACAACAGGGAGCAATCAGCCCCAGCATTTT
TRBV6-6	once	NA	16	TRBJ2-7	CASSYWGREGSYEQYF	TGTGCCAGCAGTTACTGGGGGAGAGAGGGCTCCTACGAGCAGTACTTC
TRBV5-6	NA	TRBD1	15	TRBJ1-5	CASSSGTGVGQPQHF	TGTGCCAGCAGCTCCGGGACAGGGGTGGGTCAGCCCCAGCATTTT
TRBV10-3	NA	TRBD2	16	TRBJ2-4	CAISTGTSGSKNIQYF	TGTGCCATCAGCACCGGGACTAGCGGTTCCAAAAACATTCAGTACTTC
TRBV3-1/TRBV3-2	NA	NA	12	TRBJ1-1	CASSQQHTEAFF	TGTGCCAGCAGCCAACAACACACTGAAGCTTTCTTT
TRBV18	NA	TRBD1	14	TRBJ2-7	CASSPTDRSYEQYF	TGTGCCAGCTCACCAACGGACAGGTCCTACGAGCAGTACTTC
TRBV9	once	NA	15	TRBJ2-3	CASSSHRGGTDTQYF	TGTGCCAGCAGCTCCCACAGGGGAGGGACAGATACGCAGTATTTT
TRBV4-1	NA	NA	15	TRBJ2-7	CASSRLQGRGYEQYF	TGCGCCAGCAGCCGCCTCCAGGGGCGCGGCTACGAGCAGTACTTC
TRBV7-8	NA	NA	14	TRBJ1-1	CASSQGQLNTEAFF	TGTGCCAGCAGCCAGGGACAACTGAACACTGAAGCTTTCTTT
TRBV11-3	once	NA	13	TRBJ1-1	CASRVQGNTEAFF	TGTGCCAGCCGCGTACAGGGGAACACTGAAGCTTTCTTT
TRBV13	NA	NA	14	TRBJ2-3	CASSSTVTTDTQYF	TGTGCCAGCAGCTCGACAGTTACCACAGATACGCAGTATTTT